This TCR beta chain was captured by sequencing in a study of blood T cell repertoires in COVID-19. About the study: Sources were T cells, B-cell-depleted T cells, or PBMCs; the material itself was cDNA or gDNA.

Assay used: immunoSEQ multiplex PCR; TCRdb lists only in-frame clones, some missing. This table holds fewer than 600,000 clones, roughly 90% found once. Residents of 24 US areas, aged roughly 18 to 89 years, made up the participants. The ends lost 5 bases at V and 9 bases at J; junction bases unmatched: 18. Germline CDR1 and CDR2: LNHNV and YYDKDF (reference sequence). The CDR3 runs 16 residues. Material: PBMCs or T cells enriched from blood (not recorded which). The sequence came from a woman between 40 and 50 years old who had recovered from COVID-19. This chain links TRBV15 with TRBJ2-5; 7 bases map to TRBD2. CDR3 region: CATSPTPAGGRVSQYF. DNA for the CDR3: TGTGCCACCAGCCCTACCCCGGCGGGCGGGAGAGTGTCCCAGTACTTC.